The present entry profiles one T cell receptor beta chain with its context. In the source study's methods: Estimation of nucleated cell counts relied on the amplification of reference gene primers. Sequencing used immunoSEQ multiplex PCR; TCRdb keeps in-frame clones, though not all of them. V and J calls and clone size are those listed in that table; D and trimming were worked out from the DNA. The sample lists some 41,000 clones; about 86% were seen once. This entry comes from a study of blood T cell repertoires in COVID-19. On the study more broadly: The United States, Italy and Spain were the sources of the acute and convalescent COVID-19 samples. PBMCs, B-cell-depleted T cells, or T cells were the source of the cDNA or gDNA that made up the material.

The receptor was isolated from an elderly woman with active or convalescent COVID-19. The specimen sequenced was peripheral blood.

The CDR3 coding sequence is TGTGCCAGCAGTTTAACTAGCGGAGCCTACGAGCAGTACTTC. Amino acid sequence: CASSLTSGAYEQYF. The gene calls are TRBV28 and TRBJ2-7, with 8 nucleotides matching TRBD2. The CDR3 extends over 14 amino acids. The ends lost 2 bases at V and 2 bases at J; junction bases unmatched: 2. The germline gives CDR1 MDHEN, CDR2 SYDVKM.